Below are 26 T cell receptor beta chains sequenced from a single sample in a study of CD8 T cells in Susac syndrome. A quantity of about 0.5 to 1 ug RNA underwent reverse transcription using random hexamers. Each CDR3 protein is one row after TCRdb ran MiXCR on the immunoSEQ multiplex PCR reads. The table has 150,000 or so distinct CDR3 sequences, nearly 97% seen once. The material sequenced was CD8+ T cells from PBMCs. The source is a human donor with multiple sclerosis.

The CDR3 here is CASSVGRDRGLEGAQYF. CDR3 in DNA: TGTGCCAGCAGTGTGGGCCGGGACAGGGGGCTAGAGGGGGCCCAGTACTTC. This sequence joins TRBV2 and TRBJ2-5; TRBD1 aligns across 12 bases. The CDR3 sequence is 17 residues long. Trimming cost V 4 bases and J 9 bases; bases outside gene matches: 15. Germline assignment: CDR1 SNHLY and CDR2 FYNNEI.

The chain is built from TRBV7-8 and TRBJ2-7; 10 bases align to TRBD1. The CDR3 spans 15 residues. CDR1 and CDR2 (germline): SGHVS, FQNEAQ. V was pared by 1 base and J by 4 bases, with 4 bases of the junction left unmatched. The CDR3 here is CASSLVGTGEYEQYF. The CDR3 bases are TGTGCCAGCAGCTTAGTTGGGACAGGGGAATACGAGCAGTACTTC. Complete variable domain (other parts from reference TRBV7-8 and TRBJ2-7): GAGVSQSPRYKVAKRGQDVALRCDPISGHVSLFWYQQALGQGPEFLTYFQNEAQLDKSGLPSDRFFAERPEGSVSTLKIQRTQQEDSAVYLCASSLVGTGEYEQYFGPGTRLTVT.

The V and J genes are TRBV30 and TRBJ2-1, with D perhaps TRBD2 (5 bases). CDR1 is GTSNPN and CDR2 is SVGIG in the germline V gene (reference sequence). Trimming took 0 bases from V and 8 from J, leaving 8 bases between them. The CDR3 runs to 12 residues. The CDR3 loop reads CAWSVHGDEQFF. The CDR3 DNA reads as TGTGCCTGGAGTGTACACGGGGATGAGCAGTTCTTC. Full variable domain (remainder filled in from reference TRBV30 and TRBJ2-1): SQTIHQWPATLVQPVGSPLSLECTVEGTSNPNLYWYRQAAGRGLQLLFYSVGIGQISSEVPQNLSASRPQDRQFILSSKKLLLSDSGFYLCAWSVHGDEQFFGPGTRLTVL.

This chain connects TRBV7-9 to TRBJ2-7; tentative D call: TRBD2 (5 bases). Germline CDR1 reads SEHNR; CDR2 reads FQNEAQ (reference sequence). This CDR3 comprises 14 residues. V shed 1 base and J shed 0 bases, with 7 bases lying between them. CDR3 bases: TGTGCCAGCAGCTTAGTGGGAGCCTCCTACGAGCAGTACGTC. Residues: CASSLVGASYEQYV.

This chain joins TRBV27 and TRBJ1-2, with D tentatively TRBD1 (5 bases). Per germline, CDR1 MNHEY and CDR2 SMNVEV (reference sequence). V was shortened by 6 bases and J by 8 bases, with 10 bases between the two germline ends. The CDR3 is made up of 11 amino acids. CDR3 protein: CASRAGWGYTF. The CDR3 coding sequence is TGTGCCAGCAGGGCAGGGTGGGGCTACACCTTC.

Turning to this clonotype: Its ends do not fully match the called genes, so a read error is possible. The chain links TRBV4-1 to TRBJ2-7, with D uncertain. CDR3 length: 15 amino acids. Per the germline V gene, CDR1 is MGHRA and CDR2 is YSYEKL. CDR3 in DNA: TGCGCCAGCAGGCAAGGCCCCCGAGGCTTCTACGAGCAGTACTTC. It encodes CASRQGPRGFYEQYF.

This chain links TRBV4-1 with TRBJ2-1; weak D call: TRBD2 (5 bases). Per the germline V gene, CDR1 is MGHRA and CDR2 is YSYEKL. The CDR3 has 17 amino acids. Trimming took 3 bases from V and 7 from J, leaving 22 bases between them. CDR3 nucleotide sequence: TGCGCCAGCAGCCATGAGCGAGGAGAGAATTGGAGGAATGAGCAGTTCTTC. Residues: CASSHERGENWRNEQFF.

The chain uses TRBV7-9 and TRBJ2-6; TRBD1 aligns across 7 bases. The V gene end was trimmed by 5 bases and the J gene end by 2 bases; junction bases not matched to a gene: 9. This CDR3 is 17 amino acids long. In germline, CDR1 is SEHNR, CDR2 FQNEAQ (reference sequence). CDR3 loop: CASSPSGDRTGANVLTF. The CDR3 DNA reads TGTGCCAGCAGCCCATCAGGGGACAGAACTGGGGCCAACGTCCTGACTTTC. The entire variable domain, with the rest obtained from reference TRBV7-9 and TRBJ2-6, is as follows: DTGVSQNPRHKITKRGQNVTFRCDPISEHNRLYWYRQTLGQGPEFLTYFQNEAQLEKSRLLSDRFSAERPKGSFSTLEIQRTEQGDSAMYLCASSPSGDRTGANVLTFGAGSRLTVL.

This clonotype came up once. The chain joins TRBV12-3 or TRBV12-4 to TRBJ2-7; 7 bases are shared with TRBD1. The CDR3 spans 15 residues. The ends lost 3 bases at V and 2 bases at J; junction bases unmatched: 7. The CDR3 loop reads CASSFLTGPTYEQYF. The CDR3 region has the DNA TGTGCCAGCAGTTTCCTGACAGGGCCAACCTACGAGCAGTACTTC.

This chain uses TRBV5-4 with TRBJ2-1, with D unresolved. The CDR3 totals 15 residues. Germline CDR1 reads SGHNT; CDR2 reads YYREEE (reference sequence). The V end lost 5 bases, the J end lost 0 bases, and 12 bases lay between the germline ends. The CDR3 sequence: CASSPTRSSYNEQFF. The CDR3, as DNA: TGTGCCAGCAGTCCGACTCGGAGCTCCTACAATGAGCAGTTCTTC.

The chain recombines TRBV29-1 with TRBJ1-1; tentatively, D is TRBD1 (5 bases). Germline V CDR1 and CDR2: SQVTM, ANQGSEA. V dropped 3 bases and J dropped 4 bases, with 6 bases sitting between them. CDR3 length equals 11 residues. CDR3 residues: CSVDGGTEAFF. CDR3 in DNA: TGCAGCGTTGACGGGGGCACTGAAGCTTTCTTT.

The chain combines TRBV30 with TRBJ2-2, with D possibly being TRBD2 (6 bases). The CDR3 is 12 residues long. V lost 7 bases and J 5 bases, leaving 11 bases between the germline ends. Germline V gene data show CDR1 as GTSNPN and CDR2 as SVGIG (reference sequence). The CDR3 here is CAYRRETGELFF. CDR3 DNA sequence: TGTGCCTACCGACGGGAGACCGGGGAGCTGTTTTTT. Based on the CDR3 plus reference TRBV30 and TRBJ2-2, the full variable domain is SQTIHQWPATLVQPVGSPLSLECTVEGTSNPNLYWYRQAAGRGLQLLFYSVGIGQISSEVPQNLSASRPQDRQFILSSKKLLLSDSGFYLCAYRRETGELFFGEGSRLTVL.

V usage is TRBV3-1 and J usage is TRBJ2-5; perhaps TRBD1 as D (7 bases). The CDR3 length is 15 residues. Trimming left V 0 bases short and J 7 bases short, with 15 bases between. In germline, CDR1 is LGHDT, CDR2 YNNKEL (reference sequence). CDR3 DNA: TGTGCCAGCAGCCAAGATGCAGGGGGGAGAGGGACCCAGTACTTC. Amino acids: CASSQDAGGRGTQYF.

The J gene is TRBJ2-1, the V gene TRBV12-3 or TRBV12-4; D gene unclear. The CDR3 totals 15 residues. The V and J ends lost 7 bases and 2 bases respectively, with 15 bases between them. CDR3: CASTHGRVPYNEQFF. CDR3 bases: TGTGCCAGCACCCATGGTAGGGTCCCCTACAATGAGCAGTTCTTC.

The V gene is TRBV5-6, the J gene TRBJ2-7; TRBD1 is a possible D gene (6 bases). The CDR3 is 12 amino acids. Germline CDR1 reads SGHDT; CDR2 reads YYEEEE. V lost 3 bases and J lost 3, with 7 bases in between. Written as DNA, the CDR3 is TGTGCCAGCAGCTCAGGGGACTACGAGCAGTACGTC. Amino acid sequence: CASSSGDYEQYV.

The chain has TRBV28 and TRBJ1-2; TRBD1 is a possible D gene (5 bases). The CDR3 consists of 13 residues. CDR1 and CDR2 (germline): MDHEN, SYDVKM. DNA of the CDR3: TGTGTGATAAGGGGCCCATGGAACTATGGCTACACCTTC. Translation gives CVIRGPWNYGYTF.

V and J are TRBV3-1 and TRBJ2-5; TRBD1 matches at 7 bases. Germline loops: CDR1 LGHDT, CDR2 YNNKEL (reference sequence). The V segment lost 2 bases and the J segment 4 bases; nucleotides outside the gene matches: 4. This CDR3 is built from 14 residues. CDR3 DNA sequence: TGTGCCAGCAGCCAAACGACAGGGATAGAGACCCAGTACTTC. Protein sequence: CASSQTTGIETQYF.

This chain joins TRBV20-1 and TRBJ2-5; 8 bases map to TRBD2. The CDR3 is 14 amino acids. CDR1 DFQATT and CDR2 SNEGSKA come from the germline V gene (reference sequence). Trimming cost V 0 bases and J 11 bases; bases outside gene matches: 11. Written as DNA, the CDR3 is TGCAGTGCTAGAGATCTCGCCGAGCGGGGGAGTCAGTACTTC. Encoded protein: CSARDLAERGSQYF.

CDR3 amino acids: CASSADGVLDGYTF. CDR3 sequence (DNA): TGTGCCAGCAGCGCTGATGGTGTTCTAGATGGCTACACCTTC. This chain links TRBV9 with TRBJ1-2; D gene uncertain. The ends were cut back, 3 bases at V and 6 bases at J, with 15 bases in the middle. The CDR3 sequence is 14 residues long. Germline V lookup: CDR1 SGDLS, CDR2 YYNGEE.

The chain is built from TRBV29-1 and TRBJ1-4, with 8 bases aligning to TRBD1. Germline V CDR1 and CDR2: SQVTM, ANQGSEA. There are 14 residues in the CDR3. V lost 3 bases and J lost 6; bases outside the gene matches: 6. CDR3 DNA: TGCAGCGTTGACCTGGACAGGGAAGATGAAAAACTGTTTTTT. Translation: CSVDLDREDEKLFF. Combining the CDR3 with reference TRBV29-1 and TRBJ1-4 gives the whole variable domain SAVISQKPSRDICQRGTSLTIQCQVDSQVTMMFWYRQQPGQSLTLIATANQGSEATYESGFVIDKFPISRPNLTFSTLTVSNMSPEDSSIYLCSVDLDREDEKLFFGSGTQLSVL.

This chain links TRBV6-5 with TRBJ2-1; a possible D gene is TRBD2 (6 bases). V was shortened by 6 bases and J by 10 bases, with 13 bases between the two germline ends. This CDR3 has 12 residues. Germline CDR1 is MNHEY and CDR2 is SVGAGI. The CDR3 region has the DNA TGTGCCAGCAGCATCCACGGGAGAGAGCAGTTCTTC. This translates into CASSIHGREQFF.

The J gene is TRBJ2-5, the V gene TRBV5-1, with unresolved D. Deletions cut 5 bases from V and 5 bases from J, with 7 bases between. The CDR3 contains 11 residues. CDR1 and CDR2 (germline): SGHRS, YFSETQ. This CDR3 reads CASSDPETQYF. CDR3 sequence (DNA): TGCGCCAGCAGTGACCCGGAGACCCAGTACTTC.

This clonotype was found once. The chain is built from TRBV27 and TRBJ2-1, with no clear D. The CDR3 is 13 amino acids. V was clipped by 3 bases and J by 6 bases, with 9 bases between them. Germline CDR1 MNHEY, CDR2 SMNVEV (reference sequence). CDR3 loop: CASSFRVVNEQFF. The CDR3 DNA sequence: TGTGCCAGCAGTTTCCGAGTTGTCAATGAGCAGTTCTTC.

The genes are TRBV20-1 and TRBJ2-2, with 8 bases identical to TRBD1. The CDR3 contains 17 residues. V lost 5 bases, J lost 1 base, and 12 bases stayed unmatched. Germline V gives CDR1 DFQATT, CDR2 SNEGSKA (reference sequence). Here the CDR3 reads CSARSDQDRENTGELFF. For the CDR3, the DNA is TGCAGTGCTCGATCGGATCAGGACAGGGAGAACACCGGGGAGCTGTTTTTT.

The V gene is TRBV7-9, the J gene TRBJ1-2, with a weak D call TRBD1 (5 bases). Germline V CDR1 and CDR2: SEHNR, FQNEAQ (reference sequence). With 5 bases removed from V and 0 bases from J, the gap between germline ends came to 22 bases. This CDR3 is 18 amino acids long. The CDR3 DNA reads TGTGCCAGCAGCGATACGCTCCGGGACTCTACTACTAACTATGGCTACACCTTC. Translation: CASSDTLRDSTTNYGYTF.

The rearrangement uses TRBV3-1 and TRBJ2-1; 10 bases are a match to TRBD1. Trimming cost V 5 bases and J 1 base; bases outside gene matches: 5. CDR1 is LGHDT, CDR2 YNNKEL, per germline (reference sequence). This CDR3 has 16 residues. CDR3: CASSIDRGLSYNEQFF. The CDR3 nucleotides read TGTGCCAGCAGCATAGACAGGGGGCTATCCTACAATGAGCAGTTCTTC.